Listed below are T cell receptor beta chains from one sample, sequenced in a study of identical twins. TCRdb processed the 5' RACE reads anew with MiXCR; each CDR3 protein has one entry. The sample yields about 530,000 distinct CDR3 sequences, about 16% seen once. This sample was also put to use in a study of yellow fever vaccine responses in identical twins.

The sequenced material came from CD4+ T cells sorted from blood. The receptor set was obtained from a woman between 18 and 29 years old in good health. The CDR3 runs from the conserved cysteine through the conserved F or W. The order of the fields is clone size, CDR3 length, D gene, J gene, V gene, CDR3 protein, CDR3 DNA. A D gene is named only where the DNA matches it firmly. Expanded clones get a size class; other rows say once, few or many, or leave the size out.

few | 15 | TRBD1 | TRBJ1-6 | TRBV25-1 | CASSEYGTENSPLHF | TGTGCCAGCAGTGAATATGGGACAGAGAATTCACCCCTCCACTTT
few | 16 | . | TRBJ2-6 | TRBV5-1 | CASSSPPGTGANVLTF | TGCGCCAGCAGTTCGCCACCAGGAACTGGGGCCAACGTCCTGACTTTC
. | 16 | TRBD2 | TRBJ2-2 | TRBV3-1 | CASTYRLAGNTGELFF | TGTGCCAGCACCTACCGACTAGCGGGAAACACCGGGGAGCTGTTTTTT
few | 16 | . | TRBJ1-6 | TRBV9 | CASSVGRGTLPSPLHF | TGTGCCAGCAGCGTAGGACGCGGGACCTTACCTTCACCCCTCCACTTT
once | 20 | . | TRBJ2-6 | TRBV12-3/TRBV12-4 | CASRGALGATPTSGANVLTF | TGTGCCAGCAGGGGGGCTTTGGGGGCCACCCCAACCTCTGGGGCCAACGTCCTGACTTTC
few | 14 | TRBD1 | TRBJ2-7 | TRBV29-1 | CSVEADRRPYEQYF | TGCAGCGTTGAGGCGGACAGGCGTCCCTACGAGCAGTACTTC
. | 17 | TRBD1 | TRBJ2-1 | TRBV9 | CASSGGQGNPNNNEQFF | TGTGCCAGCAGCGGGGGACAGGGGAACCCTAACAACAATGAGCAGTTCTTC
. | 16 | TRBD2 | TRBJ2-1 | TRBV20-1 | CSAPPRLAGGIHEQFF | TGCAGTGCTCCCCCTCGACTAGCGGGGGGGATCCATGAGCAGTTCTTC
few | 15 | TRBD1 | TRBJ1-2 | TRBV24-1 | CATSGQGDKVGGYTF | TGTGCCACCAGCGGACAGGGGGATAAAGTGGGTGGCTACACCTTC
few | 13 | . | TRBJ2-7 | TRBV29-1 | CSVEPGPSGEQYF | TGCAGCGTTGAACCGGGACCGTCGGGCGAGCAGTACTTC
few | 13 | . | TRBJ2-7 | TRBV24-1 | CATSDSGFGEQYF | TGTGCCACCAGTGATTCCGGTTTTGGCGAGCAGTACTTC
many | 17 | . | TRBJ2-1 | TRBV27 | CASNLTGSRSSYNEQFF | TGTGCCAGCAACCTTACCGGGTCACGGAGCTCCTACAATGAGCAGTTCTTC
once | 12 | . | TRBJ2-7 | TRBV6-5 | CASRKNAYEQYF | TGTGCCAGCCGGAAGAATGCCTACGAGCAGTACTTC
. | 11 | . | TRBJ2-5 | TRBV12-5 | CASGLDETQYF | TGTGCTAGTGGTTTGGATGAGACCCAGTACTTC
few | 14 | . | TRBJ1-6 | TRBV5-1 | CASRSSGENSPLHF | TGCGCCAGCAGATCTAGCGGTGAGAATTCACCCCTCCACTTT
few | 13 | . | TRBJ2-3 | TRBV28 | CASSTPLGTTQYF | TGTGCCAGCAGTACCCCTCTGGGGACTACGCAGTATTTT
few | 12 | . | TRBJ1-2 | TRBV5-6 | CASSFPEYGYTF | TGTGCCAGCAGCTTCCCGGAATATGGCTACACCTTC
few | 20 | TRBD2 | TRBJ2-1 | TRBV4-2 | CASSQDSGTSGRGAYNEQFF | TGTGCCAGCAGCCAGGATTCAGGGACTAGCGGGAGGGGGGCCTACAATGAGCAGTTCTTC
. | 16 | TRBD1 | TRBJ2-1 | TRBV7-8 | CASSARPRDRLNEQFF | TGTGCCAGCAGCGCCCGACCTCGGGACAGGTTGAATGAGCAGTTCTTC
. | 16 | . | TRBJ2-2 | TRBV6-1 | CASTPGFLTNTGELFF | TGTGCCAGCACCCCGGGATTTTTGACGAACACCGGGGAGCTGTTTTTT
. | 11 | . | TRBJ1-1 | TRBV14 | CASSQVPEAFF | TGTGCCAGCAGCCAAGTCCCTGAAGCTTTCTTT
. | 14 | TRBD2 | TRBJ2-3 | TRBV18 | CASQYGGATDTQYF | TGTGCCAGCCAGTACGGGGGGGCAACAGATACGCAGTATTTT
. | 14 | . | TRBJ2-5 | TRBV28 | CASSFYGLQETQYF | TGTGCCAGCAGTTTTTACGGGCTACAAGAGACCCAGTACTTC
. | 15 | TRBD2 | TRBJ2-5 | TRBV7-8 | CASSLSGGPPEDQYF | TGTGCCAGCAGCTTAAGCGGGGGACCTCCAGAGGACCAGTACTTC
. | 14 | TRBD1 | TRBJ2-1 | TRBV5-1 | CASSHGTGENEQFF | TGCGCCAGCAGCCACGGGACAGGGGAGAATGAGCAGTTCTTC
few | 18 | TRBD2 | TRBJ2-2 | TRBV2 | CASSDLGLAGGQVGELFF | TGTGCCAGCAGTGACTTAGGACTAGCGGGAGGGCAGGTCGGGGAGCTGTTTTTT
. | 19 | . | TRBJ1-6 | TRBV11-2 | CASSLGGERLRGYNSPLHF | TGTGCCAGCAGCTTAGGGGGTGAAAGACTACGGGGTTATAATTCACCCCTCCACTTT
few | 14 | TRBD1 | TRBJ2-1 | TRBV6-5 | CASSSDRGQNEQFF | TGTGCCAGCAGTTCTGACAGGGGGCAGAATGAGCAGTTCTTC
few | 16 | . | TRBJ2-1 | TRBV27 | CASSFPGFGSYNEQFF | TGTGCCAGCAGTTTCCCAGGGTTCGGTTCCTACAATGAGCAGTTCTTC
many | 16 | TRBD1 | TRBJ1-2 | TRBV5-5 | CASSFQTGTANYGYTF | TGTGCCAGCAGCTTTCAGACCGGGACAGCCAACTATGGCTACACCTTC
once | 16 | TRBD1 | TRBJ2-1 | TRBV15 | CATSPNDRVTYNEQFF | TGTGCCACCAGCCCAAACGACAGGGTTACCTACAATGAGCAGTTCTTC
few | 13 | TRBD1 | TRBJ2-7 | TRBV20-1 | CSAGQGPAYEQYF | TGCAGTGCTGGACAGGGACCAGCTTACGAGCAGTACTTC
. | 11 | TRBD2 | TRBJ2-1 | TRBV20-1 | CSPGRANEQFF | TGCAGTCCCGGGAGGGCCAATGAGCAGTTCTTC
few | 15 | . | TRBJ2-3 | TRBV20-1 | CSAPDSQGVTDTQYF | TGCAGTGCTCCTGACAGTCAAGGGGTCACAGATACGCAGTATTTT